Here is one T cell receptor beta chain with its context. This entry belongs to a study of CD8 T cells in Susac syndrome. The germline gives CDR1 SEHNR, CDR2 FQNEAQ (reference sequence). The V gene lost 5 bases and the J gene lost 5 bases, with 10 bases spanning the gap. The CDR3 has 12 amino acids. TCR beta from blood CD8+ and CD4+ T cells was sequenced. Relapsing-remitting disease, either stable or active, was present in the treatment-naive patients who were the multiple sclerosis controls. RNA was extracted with the RNeasy kit, and a quantity of roughly 0.5 to 1 ug was reverse transcribed using random hexamers. Multiplex PCR with immunoSEQ amplified the TCR beta CDR3 across 54 Vbeta and 13 Jbeta. MiXCR was run by TCRdb on the immunoSEQ multiplex PCR reads, yielding one entry per CDR3 protein. The repertoire has roughly 150,000 distinct CDR3 sequences, around 95% of them found once; the top ten carry about 0.15%.

The chain carries TRBV7-9 and TRBJ2-7; tentatively, D is TRBD1 or TRBD2 (5 bases each). The TCR originated in a human donor with multiple sclerosis. The sequenced sample consisted of CD8+ T cells from PBMCs. The CDR3 spells CASSPGTDEQYF. DNA of the CDR3: TGTGCCAGCAGCCCCGGGACGGACGAGCAGTACTTC.